These T cell receptor beta chains were read from a single sample in a study of cytomegalovirus exposure and HLA in healthy donors. This table comes from immunoSEQ multiplex PCR, and its TCRdb copy is limited to in-frame clones, with some not included. The sample yields 150,000 to 200,000 clones, about 90% seen once. The sample comprised PBMCs. These receptors were obtained from a girl under three years old in good health and CMV-seronegative. The CDR3 runs from the conserved cysteine through the conserved F or W. The D gene is left open where the match is weak. The size field is filled for only some rows; it gives once, few, many or a size class.

clone_size d_call j_call v_call cdr3_nt cdr3_aa
NA NA TRBJ2-2 TRBV27 TGTGCCAGCAGTTTAATTTTGGGTCGGGCAGGGGACACCGGGGAGCTGTTTTTT CASSLILGRAGDTGELFF
NA TRBD1 TRBJ1-2 TRBV5-1 TGCGCCAGCAGCTCGAATTCCGGGACAGGGCACTATGGCTACACCTTC CASSSNSGTGHYGYTF
NA TRBD2 TRBJ2-5 TRBV2 TGTGCCAGCAGTCTAGCGGGGGGGACGGAGACCCAGTACTTC CASSLAGGTETQYF
NA NA TRBJ2-7 TRBV5-1 TGCGCCAGCAGTGTAGTCCCCTCTTACGAGCAGTACTTC CASSVVPSYEQYF
NA TRBD1 TRBJ1-5 TRBV19 TGTGCCAGTAACGACAGGGTTTGGCAGCCCCAGCATTTT CASNDRVWQPQHF
NA NA TRBJ1-2 TRBV28 TGTGCCAGCAGTTCCCGACCGGGACAAGGGGTTTATGGCTACACCTTC CASSSRPGQGVYGYTF
NA NA TRBJ2-7 TRBV27 TGTGCCAGCAGAGGACTTGGCTCGGACGAGCAGTACTTC CASRGLGSDEQYF
NA NA TRBJ1-4 TRBV11-2 TGTGCCAGCAGCTTAGCCCTGCGGGGTGAAAAACTGTTTTTT CASSLALRGEKLFF
NA TRBD1 TRBJ1-4 TRBV5-6 TGTGCCAGCAGCCCCGGACAGGGACTTAATGAAAAACTGTTTTTT CASSPGQGLNEKLFF
NA NA TRBJ2-3 TRBV5-1 TGCGCCAGCAGGGCGGGGACTAGCACAGATACGCAGTATTTT CASRAGTSTDTQYF
NA NA TRBJ1-2 TRBV15 TGTGCCACCAGCAGAGGGCCGCTTAACTATGGCTACACCTTC CATSRGPLNYGYTF
NA TRBD1 TRBJ2-7 TRBV9 TGTGCCAGCAGCGTAGACGACAGGGGCACCTACGAGCAGTACTTC CASSVDDRGTYEQYF
once NA TRBJ2-7 TRBV6-5 TGTGCCAGCAGGATGAAGGGGGTCTACGAGCAGTACTTC CASRMKGVYEQYF
NA NA TRBJ2-7 TRBV5-4 TGTGCCAGCAGCTTGGGACAGAGTTTGGTCTACGAGCAGTACTTC CASSLGQSLVYEQYF
NA TRBD2 TRBJ2-7 TRBV5-1 TGCGCCAGCAGACTAGCGGGAGGGCCTACCTACGAGCAGTACTTC CASRLAGGPTYEQYF
NA NA TRBJ1-1 TRBV2 TGTGCCAGCCTTGCTGAGGGCTTGAACACTGAAGCTTTCTTT CASLAEGLNTEAFF
NA NA TRBJ1-3 TRBV4-3 TGCGCCAGCAGCCAAGACCTGCGGCGGAATGGAAACACCATATATTTT CASSQDLRRNGNTIYF